These 4 T cell receptor beta chains originate from one sample sequenced in a study of PD-1 blockade in classical Hodgkin lymphoma. Each patient experienced a relapse that followed autologous stem cell transplantation, and brentuximab vedotin exposure varied. Only in-frame clones appear in the TCRdb table, and some are missing; sequencing was by immunoSEQ multiplex PCR. In the table there are about 14,000 clones, roughly 85% of which are singletons. This material consisted of peripheral blood mononuclear cells (PBMCs), taken at baseline. These receptors came from a human donor with classical Hodgkin lymphoma.

This chain connects TRBV9 to TRBJ2-5; D unclear. V was shortened by 4 bases and J by 2 bases, with 18 bases between the two germline ends. The CDR3 extends over 16 amino acids. CDR1 and CDR2 from the germline V gene are SGDLS and YYNGEE. CDR3 sequence: CASSMAASPSQETQYF. CDR3 bases: TGTGCCAGCAGCATGGCAGCATCCCCAAGTCAAGAGACCCAGTACTTC.

The rearrangement links TRBV7-2 to TRBJ1-5, with a possible D match to TRBD1 (6 bases). V lost 4 bases and J 4 bases, leaving 8 bases between the germline ends. CDR1 is SGHTA and CDR2 is FQGNSA in the germline V gene. This CDR3 has 13 residues. For the CDR3, the DNA is TGTGCCAGCAGCTCGCAGGGGAATCAGCCCCAGCATTTT. This gives the protein CASSSQGNQPQHF. Full variable domain (missing parts from reference TRBV7-2 and TRBJ1-5): GAGVSQSPSNKVTEKGKDVELRCDPISGHTALYWYRQSLGQGLEFLIYFQGNSAPDKSGLPSDRFSAERTGGSVSTLTIQRTQQEDSAVYLCASSSQGNQPQHFGDGTRLSIL.

This sequence joins TRBV27 and TRBJ2-7, with TRBD2 matching over 10 bases. Trimming at V came to 5 bases and at J to 6 bases, leaving 10 bases not matched to a gene. Germline CDR1 and CDR2: MNHEY and SMNVEV (reference sequence). The CDR3 sequence is 15 residues long. The CDR3 sequence: CASSKNSGGTSEQYF. CDR3 sequence (DNA): TGTGCCAGCAGTAAAAATAGCGGGGGGACTTCCGAGCAGTACTTC.

This chain joins TRBV15 and TRBJ1-1; tentative D call: TRBD1 (6 bases). The germline V gene encodes CDR1 LNHNV and CDR2 YYDKDF (reference sequence). The CDR3 contains 13 residues. Trimming removed 11 bases from V and 3 bases from J, with 16 bases in between. CDR3 amino acids: CAARRGGHTEAFF. The CDR3 DNA follows: TGTGCCGCACGCAGGGGAGGGCACACTGAAGCTTTCTTT.